One and the same sample provided the 5 T cell receptor beta chains below, sequenced in a study of early T cells in non-severe SARS-CoV-2 infection. TCRdb reprocessed the 5' RACE reads via MiXCR and lists one record per CDR3 protein. The sample holds roughly 40,000 distinct CDR3 sequences; approximately 4.8% are singletons and the top ten take around 5%. Sample: whole blood. These TCRs come from an adult who was a healthcare worker with PCR-confirmed SARS-CoV-2 infection or an uninfected control (not recorded which).

Ten or more counts support this clonotype. The DNA for the CDR3 is TGTGCCATCAGGAGCGGGAGAGACACCGGGGAGCTGTTTTTT. Protein: CAIRSGRDTGELFF. The rearrangement uses TRBV10-3 and TRBJ2-2; TRBD2 matches 8 bases. The CDR3 runs to 14 residues. The germline V gene encodes CDR1 ENHRY and CDR2 SYGVKD. J lost 3 bases, V lost 6 bases, and 3 bases had no gene match.

This clonotype was counted many times. The CDR3 DNA sequence: TGCGCCAGCAGCCAGGAAGCCGGGACAGGGGGCGCGGGTGAAAAACTGTTTTTT. Amino acids: CASSQEAGTGGAGEKLFF. J is TRBJ1-4 and V is TRBV4-3; 12 nucleotides line up with TRBD1. V was clipped by 3 bases and J by 7 bases; unmatched bases: 12. Per the germline V gene, CDR1 is LGHNA and CDR2 is YSLEER. The CDR3 spans 18 residues.

This clonotype was counted many times. The chain couples TRBV6-6 to TRBJ2-1; D gene uncertain. There are 17 residues in the CDR3. The V gene's germline CDR1 is MNHNY and CDR2 SVGAGI (reference sequence). Trimming cost V 6 bases and J 3 bases, with 21 bases left between them. CDR3 DNA: TGTGCCAGCAGGCCGGCCTGGGGTGGGGTATTCTACAATGAGCAGTTCTTC. Protein sequence: CASRPAWGGVFYNEQFF.

This clonotype was counted many times. The chain uses TRBV6-1 and TRBJ2-5; 7 nucleotides match TRBD1. This CDR3 region has 14 residues. Germline CDR1 reads MNHNS; CDR2 reads SASEGT. With 1 base clipped from V and 6 bases from J, the junction kept 5 bases outside the gene matches. The CDR3 reads CASSEGTGWKTQYF. CDR3 DNA: TGTGCCAGCAGTGAAGGGACAGGTTGGAAGACCCAGTACTTC.

This clonotype was counted a few times. The V gene is TRBV30, the J gene TRBJ2-3; 10 nucleotides match TRBD2. Germline-derived CDR1 and CDR2 are GTSNPN and SVGIG (reference sequence). After removal of 5 bases from V and 0 bases from J, the junction contained 8 bases not matched to a gene. The CDR3 is 16 amino acids. The CDR3 DNA is TGTGCCTGGGGGATTAGCGGGAGGTCCAGCACAGATACGCAGTATTTT. The encoded protein is CAWGISGRSSTDTQYF.